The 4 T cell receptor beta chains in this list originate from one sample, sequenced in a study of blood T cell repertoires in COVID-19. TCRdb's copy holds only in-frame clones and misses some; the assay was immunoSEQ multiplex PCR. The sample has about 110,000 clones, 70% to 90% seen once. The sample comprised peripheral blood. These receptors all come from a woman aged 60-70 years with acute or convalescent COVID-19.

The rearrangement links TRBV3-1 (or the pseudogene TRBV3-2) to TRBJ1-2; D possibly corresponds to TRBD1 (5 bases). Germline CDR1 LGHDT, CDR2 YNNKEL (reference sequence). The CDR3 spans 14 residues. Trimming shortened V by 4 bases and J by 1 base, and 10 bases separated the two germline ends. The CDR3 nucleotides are TGTGCCAGCAGCCGGGGCAGGAGTAACTATGGCTACACCTTC. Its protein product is CASSRGRSNYGYTF.

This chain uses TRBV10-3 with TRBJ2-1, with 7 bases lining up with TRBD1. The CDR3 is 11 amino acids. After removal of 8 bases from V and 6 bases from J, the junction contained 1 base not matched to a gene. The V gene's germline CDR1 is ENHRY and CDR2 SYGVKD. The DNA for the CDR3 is TGTGCCATCGGGGACAGCAATGAGCAGTTCTTC. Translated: CAIGDSNEQFF.

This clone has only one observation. Here the CDR3 DNA reads TGTGCCAGCGGGCGATCGGCCCTGGATACGCAGTATTTT. Amino acid sequence: CASGRSALDTQYF. The chain combines TRBV3-1 (or the pseudogene TRBV3-2) with TRBJ2-3; D is unclear. Germline lookup yields CDR1 LGHDT and CDR2 YNNKEL (reference sequence). The V and J ends lost 8 bases and 6 bases respectively, with 15 bases between them. The CDR3 has 13 residues.

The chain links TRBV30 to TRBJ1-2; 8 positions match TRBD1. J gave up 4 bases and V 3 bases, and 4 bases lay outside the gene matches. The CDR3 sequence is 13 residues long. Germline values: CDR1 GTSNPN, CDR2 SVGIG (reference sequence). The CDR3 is CAWSITGGYGYTF. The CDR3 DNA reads TGTGCCTGGAGCATAACAGGGGGCTATGGCTACACCTTC.